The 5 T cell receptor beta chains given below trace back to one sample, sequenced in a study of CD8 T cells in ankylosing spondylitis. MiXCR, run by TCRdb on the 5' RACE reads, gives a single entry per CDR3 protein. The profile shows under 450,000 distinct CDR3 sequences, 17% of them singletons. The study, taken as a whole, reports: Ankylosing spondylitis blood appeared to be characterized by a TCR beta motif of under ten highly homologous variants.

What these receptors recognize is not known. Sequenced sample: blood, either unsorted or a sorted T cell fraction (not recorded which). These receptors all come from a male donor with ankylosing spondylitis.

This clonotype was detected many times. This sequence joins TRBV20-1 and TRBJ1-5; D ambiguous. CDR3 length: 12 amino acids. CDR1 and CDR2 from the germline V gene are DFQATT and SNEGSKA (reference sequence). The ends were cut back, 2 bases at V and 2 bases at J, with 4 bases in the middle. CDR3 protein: CSARSGNQPQHF. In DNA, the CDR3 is TGCAGTGCTAGATCCGGCAATCAGCCCCAGCATTTT.

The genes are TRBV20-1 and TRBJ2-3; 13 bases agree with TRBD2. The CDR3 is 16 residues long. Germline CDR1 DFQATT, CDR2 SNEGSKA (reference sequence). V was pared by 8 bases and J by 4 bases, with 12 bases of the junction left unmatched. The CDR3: CSTTGLAGIHPDTQYF. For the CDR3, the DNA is TGCAGTACGACGGGACTAGCGGGAATTCATCCAGATACGCAGTATTTT.

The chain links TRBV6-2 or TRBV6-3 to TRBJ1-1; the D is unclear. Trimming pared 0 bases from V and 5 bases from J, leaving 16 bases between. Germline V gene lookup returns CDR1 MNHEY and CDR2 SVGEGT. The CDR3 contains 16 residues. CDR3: CASSYSPRSPATEAFF. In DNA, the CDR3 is TGTGCCAGCAGTTACTCCCCGCGGAGTCCCGCAACTGAAGCTTTCTTT.

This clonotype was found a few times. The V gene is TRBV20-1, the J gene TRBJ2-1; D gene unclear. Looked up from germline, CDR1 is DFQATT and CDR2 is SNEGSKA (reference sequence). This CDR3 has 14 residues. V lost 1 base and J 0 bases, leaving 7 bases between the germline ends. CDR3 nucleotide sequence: TGCAGTGCTAGAGCCTGGGGCTCCTACAATGAGCAGTTCTTC. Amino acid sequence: CSARAWGSYNEQFF.

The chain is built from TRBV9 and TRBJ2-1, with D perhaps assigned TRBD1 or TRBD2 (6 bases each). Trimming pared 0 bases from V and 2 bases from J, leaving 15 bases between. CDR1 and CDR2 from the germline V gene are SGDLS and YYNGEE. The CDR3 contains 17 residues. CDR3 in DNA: TGTGCCAGCAGCGTAGGGGGGGCCTCCGGACCCTACAATGAGCAGTTCTTC. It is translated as CASSVGGASGPYNEQFF.